A few counts support the clone carrying this T cell receptor (beta chain). What it binds is not known. These data come from a study of CD8+ T cells in alopecia areata. Study overall: Treatment with tofacitinib (6 to 18 months) was followed by 6 months off drug. Study-wide points: The study found that many expanded lesional clones persisted in scalp and blood during tofacitinib.

Following RNA extraction, reverse transcription yielded cDNA that acted as the sequencing template. Using immunoSEQ multiplex PCR, the repertoire was profiled, and TCRdb retains in-frame clones only, with some absent. The table records some 190,000 clones, approximately 49% of them present only once. Treatment noted: oral pan-JAK inhibitor, 5-10 mg twice daily. The CDR3 is made up of 14 amino acids. CDR1 is SGHRS and CDR2 is YFSETQ in the germline V gene. The germline V and J ends were trimmed by 4 bases and 7 bases, with 15 bases remaining between them. V usage is TRBV5-1 and J usage is TRBJ2-4; D might be TRBD1 or TRBD2, each matching 5 bases. The sequenced sample was CD8+ T cells sorted from blood, obtained at roughly week 53, from a patient treated with tofacitinib. The clonotype originates from a human donor with alopecia areata. CDR3 amino acids: CASSPGTRGNIQYF. CDR3 coding DNA: TGCGCCAGCAGCCCGGGGACCAGAGGGAACATTCAGTACTTC.